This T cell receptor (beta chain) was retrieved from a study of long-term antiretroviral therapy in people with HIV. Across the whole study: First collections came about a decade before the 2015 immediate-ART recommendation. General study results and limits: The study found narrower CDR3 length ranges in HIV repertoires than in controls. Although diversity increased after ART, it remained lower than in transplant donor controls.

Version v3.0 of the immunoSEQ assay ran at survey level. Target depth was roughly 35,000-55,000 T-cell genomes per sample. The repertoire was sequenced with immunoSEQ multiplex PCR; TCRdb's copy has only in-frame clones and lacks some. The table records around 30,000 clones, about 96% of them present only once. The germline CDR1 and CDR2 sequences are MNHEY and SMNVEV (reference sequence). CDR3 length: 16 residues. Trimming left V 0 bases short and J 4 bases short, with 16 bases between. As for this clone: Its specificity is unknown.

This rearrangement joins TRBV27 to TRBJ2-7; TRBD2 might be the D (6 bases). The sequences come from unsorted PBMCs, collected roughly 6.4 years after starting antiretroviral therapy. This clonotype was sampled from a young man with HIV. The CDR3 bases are TGTGCCAGCAGTTTATCATGGTCTAGCGAGATTTACGAGCAGTACTTC. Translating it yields CASSLSWSSEIYEQYF.